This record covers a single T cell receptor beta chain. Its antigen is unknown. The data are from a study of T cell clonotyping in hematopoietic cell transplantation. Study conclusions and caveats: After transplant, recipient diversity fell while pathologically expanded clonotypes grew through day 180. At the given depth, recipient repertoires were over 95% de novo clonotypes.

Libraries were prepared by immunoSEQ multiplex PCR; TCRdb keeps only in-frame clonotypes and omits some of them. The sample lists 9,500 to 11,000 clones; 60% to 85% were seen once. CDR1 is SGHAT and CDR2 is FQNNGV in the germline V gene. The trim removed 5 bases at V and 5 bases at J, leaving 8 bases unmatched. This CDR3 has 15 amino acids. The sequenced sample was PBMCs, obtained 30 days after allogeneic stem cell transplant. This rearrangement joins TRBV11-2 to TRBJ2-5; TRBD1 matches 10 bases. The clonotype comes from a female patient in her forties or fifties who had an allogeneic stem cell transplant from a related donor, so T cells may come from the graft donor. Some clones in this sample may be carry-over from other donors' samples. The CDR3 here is CASSTGTGVGETQYF. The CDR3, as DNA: TGTGCCAGCAGCACCGGGACAGGGGTGGGGGAGACCCAGTACTTC.